A single sample is the source of the 21 T cell receptor beta chains below, sequenced in a study of monozygotic twins with inflammatory bowel disease. From the 5' RACE reads, TCRdb lists one entry per CDR3 protein and no DNA. This sample contains 330,000 or so distinct CDR3 sequences. The sequenced material came from blood. The source is a human donor with ulcerative colitis or Crohn's disease, or a healthy co-twin of an affected twin (not recorded which).

The chain has TRBV7-2 and TRBJ2-3; TCRdb picks TRBD1, but there is no DNA to check that call. The CDR3 runs 15 residues. Germline CDR1 is SGHTA and CDR2 is FQGNSA. This chain's CDR3 is CASSLQGTSTDTQYF.

The rearrangement links TRBV20-1 to TRBJ1-5; TCRdb's D gene call, TRBD1, goes unchecked for lack of DNA. The CDR3 runs to 16 residues. Per germline, CDR1 DFQATT and CDR2 SNEGSKA (reference sequence). The CDR3 sequence is CSARPRYRGLNQPQHF.

This chain connects TRBV18 to TRBJ1-5; TCRdb's D gene call, TRBD1, goes unchecked for lack of DNA. Germline-derived CDR1 and CDR2 are KGHSH and LQKENI. This CDR3 is 14 amino acids long. The CDR3 reads CASSPQGAGQPQHF.

This chain uses TRBV7-9 with TRBJ1-6; TCRdb calls TRBD1, which cannot be checked without DNA. Germline loops: CDR1 SEHNR, CDR2 FQNEAQ (reference sequence). The length of the CDR3 is 15 residues. CDR3 sequence reads: CASSFEGARNSPLHF.

The chain joins TRBV6-5 to TRBJ2-7; TCRdb reports TRBD2, a call that lacks DNA to check it against. Germline CDR1 MNHEY, CDR2 SVGAGI. The CDR3 is 17 residues long. CDR3 residues: CASSYRGTSGITYEQYF.

V gene TRBV15 combines with J gene TRBJ1-5. The CDR3 contains 14 residues. Germline assignment: CDR1 LNHNV and CDR2 YYDKDF (reference sequence). The CDR3 reads CATSRDISNQPQHF.

The chain combines TRBV7-9 with TRBJ2-1; the TRBD2 assignment by TCRdb is unverifiable without DNA. Germline V lookup: CDR1 SEHNR, CDR2 FQNEAQ (reference sequence). This CDR3 contains 17 residues. CDR3: CASRHPGTSGAYNEQFF.

The V call is TRBV28, the J call TRBJ2-3; TCRdb proposes TRBD1, but this gene call is untestable without DNA. The germline V gene has CDR1 MDHEN and CDR2 SYDVKM. The CDR3 sequence is 15 residues long. The CDR3 region is CASLSLSVPADTQYF.

V gene TRBV5-1 combines with J gene TRBJ2-5; TCRdb's D call of TRBD1 is untestable without DNA. The CDR3 spans 16 residues. In germline, CDR1 is SGHRS, CDR2 YFSETQ. CDR3: CASSLASSGASRTQYF. Drawing the rest from reference TRBV5-1 and TRBJ2-5, the complete variable domain is KAGVTQTPRYLIKTRGQQVTLSCSPISGHRSVSWYQQTPGQGLQFLFEYFSETQRNKGNFPGRFSGRQFSNSRSEMNVSTLELGDSALYLCASSLASSGASRTQYFGPGTRLLVL.

J is TRBJ2-5 and V is TRBV7-7; the TCRdb D gene call, TRBD1, has no DNA to confirm it. Germline V gene sequence: CDR1 SSHAT, CDR2 FNYEAQ (reference sequence). The CDR3 runs 16 residues. This CDR3 is CASSLGATGVGETQYF.

This sequence joins TRBV7-8 and TRBJ1-1; absent DNA, TCRdb's TRBD1 call cannot be checked. This CDR3 comprises 13 residues. Per the germline V gene, CDR1 is SGHVS and CDR2 is FQNEAQ. The CDR3: CASSFEGDTEAFF.

CDR3 residues: CAISVNREHEQYF. The chain uses TRBV10-3 and TRBJ2-7; TCRdb calls TRBD1, which cannot be checked without DNA. The germline gives CDR1 ENHRY, CDR2 SYGVKD. The CDR3 loop spans 13 amino acids.

This rearrangement joins TRBV9 to TRBJ1-2; the D call of TRBD1 rests on TCRdb alone, since no DNA is present to check it. The CDR3 totals 12 residues. Per germline, CDR1 SGDLS and CDR2 YYNGEE. Here the CDR3 reads CASSAYRGVNTF.

The chain carries TRBV5-1 and TRBJ1-2; TCRdb outputs TRBD1, but without DNA this stays unchecked. The CDR3 has 15 amino acids. Germline-derived CDR1 and CDR2 are SGHRS and YFSETQ. The CDR3 loop reads CASSLIEMGPAGYTF.

V gene TRBV19 combines with J gene TRBJ2-1; without DNA, the TCRdb call of TRBD2 cannot be checked. The CDR3 totals 16 residues. Germline V CDR1 and CDR2: LNHDA, SQIVND (reference sequence). This chain's CDR3 is CASRSGLAGPSNEQFF.

The chain uses TRBV4-3 and TRBJ2-2; the D gene TCRdb calls, TRBD1, cannot be checked with no DNA. Per the germline V gene, CDR1 is LGHNA and CDR2 is YSLEER. The CDR3 has 14 amino acids. CDR3: CASSQRDITGELFF.

This chain links TRBV5-1 with TRBJ1-1. The CDR3 covers 12 residues. Per the germline V gene, CDR1 is SGHRS and CDR2 is YFSETQ. The CDR3: CASRKGPTEAFF.

The CDR3: CASSPQGLGNEQFF. The chain joins TRBV18 to TRBJ2-1; the TCRdb D gene call, TRBD1, has no DNA to confirm it. Germline CDR1 reads KGHSH; CDR2 reads LQKENI. CDR3 length: 14 amino acids. The entire variable domain, with the rest obtained from reference TRBV18 and TRBJ2-1, is as follows: NAGVMQNPRHLVRRRGQEARLRCSPMKGHSHVYWYRQLPEEGLKFMVYLQKENIIDESGMPKERFSAEFPKEGPSILRIQQVVRGDSAAYFCASSPQGLGNEQFFGPGTRLTVL.

The rearrangement uses TRBV7-9 and TRBJ1-2; without DNA, the TCRdb call of TRBD1 cannot be checked. The CDR3 contains 15 residues. Germline lookup yields CDR1 SEHNR and CDR2 FQNEAQ (reference sequence). CDR3 sequence: CASSSLDSTNYGYTF.

The chain has TRBV28 and TRBJ2-5. The germline V gene encodes CDR1 MDHEN and CDR2 SYDVKM. CDR3 size: 13 residues. CDR3 amino acids: CASSLVPLETQYF.

The V gene is TRBV12-3 or TRBV12-4, the J gene TRBJ1-1; the D call of TRBD1 rests on TCRdb alone, since no DNA is present to check it. The CDR3 totals 15 residues. CDR3 loop: CASSFGDRDGTEAFF.